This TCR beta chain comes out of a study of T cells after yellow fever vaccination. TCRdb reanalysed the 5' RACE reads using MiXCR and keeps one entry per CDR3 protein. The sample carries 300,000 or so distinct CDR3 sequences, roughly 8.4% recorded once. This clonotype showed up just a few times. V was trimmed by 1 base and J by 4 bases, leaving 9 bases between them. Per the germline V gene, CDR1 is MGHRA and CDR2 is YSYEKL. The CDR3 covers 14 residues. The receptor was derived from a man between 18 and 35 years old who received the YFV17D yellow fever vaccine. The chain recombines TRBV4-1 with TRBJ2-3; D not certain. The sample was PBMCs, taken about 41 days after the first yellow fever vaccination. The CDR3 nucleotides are TGCGCCAGCAGCCAAGTTCCAGTCCCAGATACGCAGTATTTT. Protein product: CASSQVPVPDTQYF.